The rows below give T cell receptor beta chains drawn from one sample of a study of cytomegalovirus exposure and HLA in healthy donors. Measured with immunoSEQ multiplex PCR; TCRdb has only the in-frame clones, and not every one. The sample records about 130,000 clones, 80% to 90% being singletons. Sequencing used PBMCs. The receptors come from a woman aged 18-30 years in good health and CMV-seropositive. Both conserved end residues are part of each CDR3. A D gene is named only where the DNA matches it firmly. Where a row states a size, it is once, few, many or the class of an expanded clone; other rows omit it.

J,V,D,size,CDR3,DNA
TRBJ2-7,TRBV6-6,TRBD1,once,CASSVTRTGGDEQYF,TGTGCCAGCAGTGTTACACGGACAGGGGGTGACGAGCAGTACTTC
TRBJ1-6,TRBV5-4,TRBD1,.,CASSSKKTGTGVLSPLHF,TGTGCCAGCAGCTCTAAAAAGACGGGGACAGGGGTATTATCACCCCTCCACTTT
TRBJ1-2,TRBV27,.,.,CASSLNGQHYYGYTF,TGTGCCAGCAGTCTCAACGGACAGCATTACTATGGCTACACCTTC
TRBJ2-2,TRBV6-4,.,.,CASSESAVSGELFF,TGTGCCAGCAGTGAATCAGCGGTCTCCGGGGAGCTGTTTTTT
TRBJ2-7,TRBV4-1,.,.,CASSLTRGNNEQYF,TGCGCCAGCAGCCTGACTCGGGGGAACAACGAGCAGTACTTC
TRBJ2-3,TRBV21-1,.,.,CASSKGRGPLGPDTQYF,TGTGCCAGCAGCAAAGGGCGGGGGCCCCTAGGGCCAGATACGCAGTATTTT
TRBJ2-3,TRBV7-6,.,.,CASSRQGTDTQYF,TGTGCCAGCAGCCGACAGGGCACAGATACGCAGTATTTT
TRBJ2-1,TRBV6-6,TRBD2,.,CASSPRGFNEQFF,TGTGCCAGCAGCCCGCGGGGGTTTAATGAGCAGTTCTTC
TRBJ2-7,TRBV4-1,TRBD1,.,CASSHGQDSYEQYF,TGCGCCAGCAGCCACGGACAGGACTCCTACGAGCAGTACTTC
TRBJ1-2,TRBV29-1,.,few,CSVEDGRNYGYTF,TGCAGCGTTGAGGACGGGAGAAACTATGGCTACACCTTC
TRBJ2-7,TRBV5-4,TRBD1,once,CASSLAATGDFEQYF,TGTGCCAGCAGCTTGGCCGCGACAGGGGACTTCGAGCAGTACTTC
TRBJ2-5,TRBV5-5,TRBD2,few,CASSHGLAGVETQYF,TGTGCCAGCAGCCACGGACTAGCGGGGGTAGAGACCCAGTACTTC
TRBJ2-7,TRBV11-1,TRBD2,.,CASSAAGEQYF,TGTGCCAGCAGCGCAGCGGGAGAGCAGTACTTC
TRBJ2-7,TRBV6-1,TRBD1,.,CASSRTGTGTNEQYF,TGTGCCAGCAGTCGCACCGGGACAGGGACTAACGAGCAGTACTTC
TRBJ2-5,TRBV5-1,TRBD2,.,CASSLEAGGPGSETQYF,TGCGCCAGCAGCTTGGAAGCGGGGGGGCCGGGGAGCGAGACCCAGTACTTC
TRBJ1-2,TRBV5-1,TRBD1,.,CASSSPGTGDFSNYGYTF,TGCGCCAGCAGCTCCCCCGGGACAGGGGACTTCTCTAACTATGGCTACACCTTC
TRBJ2-2,TRBV7-3,.,.,CASSLSGNTGELFF,TGTGCCAGCAGTCTTAGCGGAAACACCGGGGAGCTGTTTTTT
TRBJ1-3,TRBV27,.,.,CASSLGLSSGNTIYF,TGTGCCAGCAGTTTGGGACTGAGCTCTGGAAACACCATATATTTT
TRBJ2-3,TRBV29-1,.,.,CSVGGETGRPKRDTQYF,TGCAGCGTCGGAGGGGAGACAGGGCGGCCCAAAAGAGATACGCAGTATTTT
TRBJ1-1,TRBV25-1,.,.,CASSDRVLNTEAFF,TGTGCCAGCAGTGACCGGGTCCTGAACACTGAAGCTTTCTTT
TRBJ2-3,TRBV11-3,.,.,CASSVGGVNGADTQYF,TGTGCCAGCAGCGTCGGCGGGGTGAATGGGGCAGATACGCAGTATTTT
TRBJ2-2,TRBV18,TRBD1,once,CASSPNRGVGELFF,TGTGCCAGCTCACCAAACAGGGGCGTCGGGGAGCTGTTTTTT
TRBJ1-1,TRBV29-1,TRBD1,.,CSVARGGTGEAFF,TGCAGCGTTGCTCGAGGGGGGACAGGGGAAGCTTTCTTT
TRBJ1-2,TRBV13,TRBD1,.,CASSPRTGGWGYTF,TGTGCCAGCAGCCCACGGACAGGAGGTTGGGGCTACACCTTC